This passage covers 14 T cell receptor beta chains from one sample sequenced in a study of monozygotic twins with inflammatory bowel disease. TCRdb re-analyzed the 5' RACE reads; it lists each CDR3 protein once, without DNA. The sample table sets out approximately 390,000 distinct CDR3 sequences. Sequencing used blood. These receptors were collected from a human donor with ulcerative colitis or Crohn's disease, or a healthy co-twin of an affected twin (not recorded which).

The rearrangement uses TRBV20-1 and TRBJ1-1; TCRdb picks TRBD1, but there is no DNA to check that call. The CDR3 is 12 amino acids. The V gene's germline CDR1 is DFQATT and CDR2 SNEGSKA (reference sequence). The CDR3 spells CSAIGVGPEAFF.

The chain employs TRBV14 and TRBJ2-7. The CDR3 length is 13 residues. CDR1 and CDR2 (germline): SGHDN, FVKESK. The CDR3: CASSQVLGNEQYF.

V and J are TRBV7-6 and TRBJ2-1. CDR3 size: 16 residues. In germline, CDR1 is SGHVS, CDR2 FNYEAQ. CDR3 sequence reads: CASSIRAGAIYNEQFF.

V and J are TRBV5-6 and TRBJ2-7; TCRdb proposes TRBD2, but this gene call is untestable without DNA. Germline V gene data show CDR1 as SGHDT and CDR2 as YYEEEE. This CDR3 is built from 15 residues. The CDR3 loop reads CASTYRRRKNYEQYF.

The chain uses TRBV20-1 and TRBJ2-7. Germline values: CDR1 DFQATT, CDR2 SNEGSKA (reference sequence). The CDR3 has 14 residues. CDR3 sequence: CSARDSRRSYEQYF.

The J gene is TRBJ1-1, the V gene TRBV2; checking the TCRdb D call of TRBD1 is not possible without DNA. The germline V gene encodes CDR1 SNHLY and CDR2 FYNNEI. The CDR3 runs 14 residues. CDR3 region: CASRQGRMNTEAFF.

The chain has TRBV6-1 and TRBJ2-4. From germline, CDR1 is MNHNS and CDR2 SASEGT. CDR3 length equals 15 residues. CDR3 loop: CASSERRLAKNIQYF.

The chain joins TRBV11-2 to TRBJ2-1. This CDR3 has 17 residues. The germline gives CDR1 SGHAT, CDR2 FQNNGV. The CDR3: CASSLLLGQGPYNEQFF.

J is TRBJ2-3 and V is TRBV18. CDR1 is KGHSH, CDR2 LQKENI, per germline. CDR3 length equals 13 residues. The CDR3 spells CASSPEQLVTQYF.

This rearrangement joins TRBV20-1 to TRBJ2-1; TCRdb outputs TRBD2, but without DNA this stays unchecked. CDR3 length: 15 amino acids. Germline CDR1 and CDR2: DFQATT and SNEGSKA (reference sequence). CDR3 region: CSASKLGGGGNEQFF.

Here the CDR3 reads CASSLAGQYADTQYF. The chain combines TRBV5-1 with TRBJ2-3. CDR1 is SGHRS and CDR2 is YFSETQ in the germline V gene. There are 15 residues in the CDR3.

The gene calls are TRBV3-1 and TRBJ2-5; the TCRdb D gene call, TRBD1, has no DNA to confirm it. The germline V gene has CDR1 LGHDT and CDR2 YNNKEL (reference sequence). CDR3 length: 15 amino acids. Here the CDR3 reads CASSQRRGARETQYF.

J is TRBJ2-3 and V is TRBV20-1; the D call from TCRdb, TRBD1, cannot be confirmed without DNA. The CDR3 contains 13 residues. CDR1 and CDR2 (germline): DFQATT, SNEGSKA (reference sequence). CDR3: CSATWDRTDTQYF.

The chain joins TRBV6-5 to TRBJ1-6; the TCRdb call, TRBD1, lacks DNA for checking. CDR3 length: 16 amino acids. Germline V CDR1 and CDR2: MNHEY, SVGAGI. The CDR3 loop is CASSYQPGQGNSPLHF.